The TCR beta chain described here comes from a study of T cell responses to AZD1222 COVID-19 vaccine. General study findings and limits: Spike-specific TCR repertoires showed rising breadth and depth after two AZD1222 doses.

Some clones are missing from TCRdb's copy, which holds only in-frame ones; the method was immunoSEQ multiplex PCR. The sample lists about 78,000 clones; about 84% were seen once. The germline V gene has CDR1 LNHDA and CDR2 SQIVND (reference sequence). The CDR3 has 17 residues. Trimming left V 3 bases short and J 3 bases short, with 20 bases between. Comment on this clone: The target antigen is unknown.

This material consisted of peripheral blood, taken on day 0 of AZD1222 vaccination. This clonotype originated in an adult in good health. V gene TRBV19 combines with J gene TRBJ1-1; a possible D gene is TRBD1 (5 bases). The CDR3 bases are TGTGCCAGTAGTATTCTTTATGATGGGGCTCGGCACACTGAAGCTTTCTTT. It is translated as CASSILYDGARHTEAFF.